These T cell receptor beta chains were read from a single sample in a study of T cells in narcolepsy. Here immunoSEQ multiplex PCR was the method, and the copy in TCRdb shows in-frame clones only, minus some. Of approximately 26,000 clones listed, more than 75% are singletons. Source material: memory (CD45RA-) CD4+ T cells from blood. The receptors were sampled from a human donor in good health. Each CDR3 is given with its conserved first and last residue. The order of the fields is V gene, CDR3 protein.

>TRBV5-6
CASSLVISGELFF
>TRBV6-5
CASSYSRTLGGELFF
>TRBV2
CASKQDYEKLFF
>TRBV5-4
CASSLALAGGKDTQYF
>TRBV5-1
CASSGPGPRETQYF
>TRBV19
CASSMLGNSGNTIYF
>TRBV5-4
CASSLEGTGSYEQYF
>TRBV2
CASSSDRREYF
>TRBV5-1
CASGTGTADNEQFF
>TRBV2
CASSDTGLAGAGELFF
>TRBV19
CATATSGTYEQYF
>TRBV30
CAWSSGTGIYEQYF
>TRBV5-1
CASSLPGVNEQFF
>TRBV10-2
CASSGTTRGSYEQYF
>TRBV9
CASSVTGVNSPLHF
>TRBV9
CASSVGIKTSGGYNEQFF
>TRBV2
CASSEYRATSGAFWQYF
>TRBV10-3
CAISEVGGRLATYNEQFF
>TRBV7-3
CASSLTYRDTQYF
>TRBV4-2
CASSLGQGVSGEQFF
>TRBV6-5
CASSYSFRSGYNEQFF
>TRBV27
CASSYEVGETQYF
>TRBV6-6
CASSYSLSRNYGYTF
>TRBV4-3
CASSRQTYYEQYF
>TRBV6-5
CASSSPGRSSYEQYF
>TRBV7-2
CASSPVEGGSPLHF
>TRBV6-6
CASSYRQYTEAFF
>TRBV5-4
CASSGTGGTDTQYF
>TRBV30
CAWSSGYTEAFF